This T cell receptor beta chain comes out of a study of spatial heterogeneity in lung cancer. Across the whole study: TCR transcript counts in tumor regions correlated strongly with a T cell module score from matched bulk RNA-seq. A unique TCR and UMI combination showed up more than ten times in raw reads, on average. Study-wide results and caveats: Tumoral mutation counts were tracked by counts of expanded intratumoral alpha and beta TCRs.

TCRdb passed the 5' RACE reads through MiXCR, listing each CDR3 protein once. The sample lists 24,000 or so distinct CDR3 sequences, around 9.2% seen once, with around 7% in the top ten. Time point indicated: sample taken at primary tumor resection. Material for sequencing was whole RNA from tumor, nontumor lung or frozen PBMC, left unsorted. CDR1 and CDR2 (germline): LGHNT, FRNRAP. The CDR3 consists of 13 residues. The V and J ends lost 4 bases and 3 bases respectively, with 9 bases between them. This clonotype was seen a few times. Its antigen is not known. Source: lung tumor tissue, taken at surgery. The rearrangement joins TRBV12-5 to TRBJ2-5; D remains ambiguous. This clonotype originated in a male donor with early-stage non-small cell lung cancer. The CDR3 reads CASGSVAEETQYF. CDR3 nucleotide sequence: TGTGCTAGTGGTTCCGTAGCCGAAGAGACCCAGTACTTC.